The 10 T cell receptor beta chains reported below all come from one sample, sequenced in a study of shared clonotypes between healthy human individuals. CD45RO-negative, CCR7-selected cells formed the naive CD8 fraction, which excluded terminally differentiated effector memory CD45RA+ cells. The data were produced by immunoSEQ multiplex PCR, yet TCRdb's version contains in-frame clones alone and is incomplete. The table includes hundreds of thousands of clones, approximately 95% detected once. The sequenced sample consisted of naive CD8+ T cells sorted from blood. These receptors originate from a woman aged 25 to 39 in good health.

CDR3 region: CASSQGTGASSPLHF. The CDR3 nucleotides are TGCGCCAGCAGCCAAGGAACAGGGGCCTCTTCACCCCTCCACTTT. The chain employs TRBV4-1 and TRBJ1-6; 7 bases are a match to TRBD1. The V segment lost 1 base and the J segment 9 bases; nucleotides outside the gene matches: 6. CDR1 MGHRA and CDR2 YSYEKL come from the germline V gene. There are 15 residues in the CDR3.

The CDR3 here is CASSIWSLAAYNEQFF. The CDR3 region has the DNA TGTGCCAGTAGTATTTGGTCTCTAGCGGCATACAATGAGCAGTTCTTC. The rearrangement joins TRBV19 to TRBJ2-1; 7 bases are a match to TRBD2. The CDR3 has 16 residues. Germline trimming cut 3 bases from V and 4 bases from J; bases unmatched to any gene: 9. Germline lookup yields CDR1 LNHDA and CDR2 SQIVND (reference sequence).

V is TRBV19 and J is TRBJ2-3; D might be TRBD2 (5 bases). This CDR3 region has 14 residues. V was pared by 3 bases and J by 5 bases, with 12 bases between. Germline CDR1 reads LNHDA; CDR2 reads SQIVND (reference sequence). CDR3 sequence: CASSIGEGVDTQYF. Here the CDR3 DNA reads TGTGCCAGTAGTATCGGGGAAGGCGTAGATACGCAGTATTTT.

The chain employs TRBV5-4 and TRBJ2-7; 10 positions match TRBD2. In germline, CDR1 is SGHNT, CDR2 YYREEE (reference sequence). The ends lost 9 bases at V and 4 bases at J; junction bases unmatched: 7. The CDR3 is made up of 13 amino acids. CDR3 sequence: CATTGTSAYEQYF. The CDR3 DNA is TGTGCCACCACCGGGACTAGCGCATACGAGCAGTACTTC.

This chain uses TRBV28 with TRBJ2-7, with D uncertain. V lost 8 bases to trimming and J lost 0 bases, with 17 bases between them. Germline values: CDR1 MDHEN, CDR2 SYDVKM. The length of the CDR3 is 15 residues. CDR3 sequence reads: CASLSTNILSYEQYF. For the CDR3, the DNA is TGTGCCAGCCTCAGTACGAATATTCTCTCCTACGAGCAGTACTTC. Variable domain in full (rest from reference TRBV28 and TRBJ2-7): DVKVTQSSRYLVKRTGEKVFLECVQDMDHENMFWYRQDPGLGLRLIYFSYDVKMKEKGDIPEGYSVSREKKERFSLILESASTNQTSMYLCASLSTNILSYEQYFGPGTRLTVT.

The chain recombines TRBV7-8 with TRBJ2-1, with 13 bases aligning to TRBD2. V gave up 5 bases and J gave up 8 bases; unmatched junction bases: 6. Germline loops: CDR1 SGHVS, CDR2 FQNEAQ. This CDR3 is built from 15 residues. CDR3 sequence (DNA): TGTGCCAGCAGCCTGGGACTAGCGGGATCGGATGAGCAGTTCTTC. Translating gives CASSLGLAGSDEQFF.

This chain uses TRBV29-1 with TRBJ2-1, with TRBD2 identical over 15 bases. Germline V CDR1 and CDR2: SQVTM, ANQGSEA. CDR3 length: 15 amino acids. V lost 4 bases, J lost 10 bases, and 8 bases stayed unmatched. The CDR3 is CSVAGLAGGPAEQFF. The DNA of the CDR3 is TGCAGCGTTGCCGGACTAGCGGGAGGGCCTGCGGAGCAGTTCTTC.

As regards this clone: Different DNA sequences within this sample yield the same CDR3. This chain joins TRBV7-9 and TRBJ2-7, with no clear D. CDR1 SEHNR and CDR2 FQNEAQ come from the germline V gene (reference sequence). The ends were cut back, 2 bases at V and 1 base at J, with 9 bases in the middle. This CDR3 region has 14 residues. The CDR3 spells CASSLSERSYEQYF. CDR3 sequence (DNA): TGTGCCAGCAGCTTATCCGAACGGTCCTACGAGCAGTACTTC.

The chain links TRBV7-9 to TRBJ2-2; a weak D match, TRBD2 (5 bases). Trimming stripped 1 base from V and 3 bases from J, with 9 bases between. The germline V gene encodes CDR1 SEHNR and CDR2 FQNEAQ (reference sequence). The CDR3 covers 15 residues. The CDR3 region has the DNA TGTGCCAGCAGCTTAGAATGGGAGTACACCGGGGAGCTGTTTTTT. This translates into CASSLEWEYTGELFF.

This chain joins TRBV19 and TRBJ2-7; TRBD1 is a possible D gene (5 bases). V was shortened by 1 base and J by 2 bases, with 9 bases between the two germline ends. The germline gives CDR1 LNHDA, CDR2 SQIVND (reference sequence). The CDR3 is 14 residues long. The CDR3 region is CASSIVGAAYEQYF. As DNA, the CDR3 is TGTGCCAGTAGTATAGTTGGGGCAGCCTACGAGCAGTACTTC.